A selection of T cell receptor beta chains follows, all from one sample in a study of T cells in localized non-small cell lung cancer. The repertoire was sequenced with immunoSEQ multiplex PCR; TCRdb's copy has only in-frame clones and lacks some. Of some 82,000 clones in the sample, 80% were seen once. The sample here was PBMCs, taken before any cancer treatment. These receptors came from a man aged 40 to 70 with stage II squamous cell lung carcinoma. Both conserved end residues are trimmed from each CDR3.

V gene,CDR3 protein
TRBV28,ASSRNYGYT
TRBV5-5,ASSRTSMNTEAF
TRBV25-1,ASSGFDRVSTGELF
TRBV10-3,AISESASQPTYEQY
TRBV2,ASSEGGVDEQF
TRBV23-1,ASTPGHPQQLSNTGELF
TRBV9,ASSDVVPLGTQY
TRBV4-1,ASSQVVTGGYEQF
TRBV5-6,ASSSYTGSAEAF
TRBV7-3,ASSLQLASYNEQF